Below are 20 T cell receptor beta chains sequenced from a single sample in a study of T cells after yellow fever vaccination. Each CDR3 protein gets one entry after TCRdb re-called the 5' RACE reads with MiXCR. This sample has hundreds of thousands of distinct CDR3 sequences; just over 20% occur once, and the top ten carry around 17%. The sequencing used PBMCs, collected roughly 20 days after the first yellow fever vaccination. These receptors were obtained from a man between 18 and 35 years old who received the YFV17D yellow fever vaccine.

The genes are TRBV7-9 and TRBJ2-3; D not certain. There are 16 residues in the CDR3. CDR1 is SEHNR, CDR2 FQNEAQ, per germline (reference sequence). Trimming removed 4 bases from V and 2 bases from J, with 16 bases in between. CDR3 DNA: TGTGCCAGCAGCTCATCGGGTGTTATTTACACAGATACGCAGTATTTT. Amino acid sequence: CASSSSGVIYTDTQYF.

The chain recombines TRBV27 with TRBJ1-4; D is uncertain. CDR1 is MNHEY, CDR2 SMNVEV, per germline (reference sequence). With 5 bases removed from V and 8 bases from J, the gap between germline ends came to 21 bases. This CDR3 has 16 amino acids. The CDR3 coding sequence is TGTGCCAGCAGTCCATACGACCGATTGGTGACGGAAAAACTGTTTTTT. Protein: CASSPYDRLVTEKLFF.

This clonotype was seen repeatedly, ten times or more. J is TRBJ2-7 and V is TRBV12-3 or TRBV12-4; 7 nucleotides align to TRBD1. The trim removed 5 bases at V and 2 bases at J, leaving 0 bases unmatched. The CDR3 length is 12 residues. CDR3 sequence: CASSRGPYEQYF. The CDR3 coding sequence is TGTGCCAGCAGTAGGGGGCCCTACGAGCAGTACTTC.

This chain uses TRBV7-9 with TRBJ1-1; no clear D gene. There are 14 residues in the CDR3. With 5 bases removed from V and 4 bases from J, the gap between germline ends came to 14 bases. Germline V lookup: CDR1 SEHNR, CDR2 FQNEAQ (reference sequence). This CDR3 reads CASSLRRDRTEAFF. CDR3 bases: TGTGCCAGCAGCCTAAGAAGGGATCGCACTGAAGCTTTCTTT.

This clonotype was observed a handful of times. CDR3 loop: CASSPGFSDGYTF. CDR3 DNA sequence: TGTGCCAGCAGTCCAGGGTTCTCGGATGGCTACACCTTC. The rearrangement links TRBV12-3 or TRBV12-4 to TRBJ1-2; TRBD1 is a possible D gene (5 bases). The CDR3 spans 13 residues. Deletions cut 5 bases from V and 6 bases from J, with 13 bases between.

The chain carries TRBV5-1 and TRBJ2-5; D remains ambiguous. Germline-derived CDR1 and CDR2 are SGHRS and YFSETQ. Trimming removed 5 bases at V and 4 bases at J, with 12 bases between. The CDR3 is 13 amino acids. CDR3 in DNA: TGCGCCAGCAGTATAATTGGTGGAGAGACCCAGTACTTC. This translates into CASSIIGGETQYF.

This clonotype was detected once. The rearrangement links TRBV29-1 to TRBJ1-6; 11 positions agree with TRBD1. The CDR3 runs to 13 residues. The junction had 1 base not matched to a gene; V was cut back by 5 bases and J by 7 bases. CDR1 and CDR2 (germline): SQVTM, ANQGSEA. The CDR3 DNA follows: TGCAGCGTTAGGACAGGGGGCAATTCACCCCTCCACTTT. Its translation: CSVRTGGNSPLHF.

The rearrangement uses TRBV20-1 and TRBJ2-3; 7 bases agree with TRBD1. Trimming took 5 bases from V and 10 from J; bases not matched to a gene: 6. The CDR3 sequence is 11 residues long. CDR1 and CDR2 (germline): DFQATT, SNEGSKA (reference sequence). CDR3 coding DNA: TGCAGTGCTTACAGGGGCGTAGCGCAGTATTTT. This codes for CSAYRGVAQYF.

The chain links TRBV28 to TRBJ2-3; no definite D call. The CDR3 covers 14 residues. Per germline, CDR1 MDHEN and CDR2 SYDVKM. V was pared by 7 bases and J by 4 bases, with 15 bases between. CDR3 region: CASTVISRADTQYF. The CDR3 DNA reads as TGTGCCAGCACAGTGATCTCGCGCGCAGATACGCAGTATTTT.

Written as DNA, the CDR3 is TGTGCCAGCAGTTTAGCGGCGCCTACGTACCAAGAGACCCAGTACTTC. Its translation: CASSLAAPTYQETQYF. This sequence joins TRBV12-3 or TRBV12-4 and TRBJ2-5; no definite D call. This CDR3 spans 16 amino acids. V shed 0 bases and J shed 0 bases, with 11 bases lying between them.

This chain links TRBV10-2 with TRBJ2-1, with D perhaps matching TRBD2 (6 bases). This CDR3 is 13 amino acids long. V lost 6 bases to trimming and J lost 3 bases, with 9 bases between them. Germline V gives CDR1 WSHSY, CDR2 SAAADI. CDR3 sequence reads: CASRTRGYNEQFF. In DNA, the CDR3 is TGCGCCAGCAGGACTAGAGGCTACAATGAGCAGTTCTTC.

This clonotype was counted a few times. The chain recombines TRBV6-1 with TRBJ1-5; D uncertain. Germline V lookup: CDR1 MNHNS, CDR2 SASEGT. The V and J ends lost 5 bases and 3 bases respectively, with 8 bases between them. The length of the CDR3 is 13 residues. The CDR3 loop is CASSPDFNQPQHF. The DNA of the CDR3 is TGTGCCAGCAGTCCCGACTTCAATCAGCCCCAGCATTTT.

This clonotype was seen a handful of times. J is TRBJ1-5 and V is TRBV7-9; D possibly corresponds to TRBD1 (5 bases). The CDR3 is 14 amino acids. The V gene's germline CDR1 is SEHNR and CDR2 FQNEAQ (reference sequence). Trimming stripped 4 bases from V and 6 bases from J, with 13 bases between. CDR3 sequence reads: CASSSGGARQPQHF. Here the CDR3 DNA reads TGTGCCAGCAGCTCGGGTGGGGCTCGTCAGCCCCAGCATTTT. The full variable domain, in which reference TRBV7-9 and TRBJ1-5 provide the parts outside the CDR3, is DTGVSQNPRHKITKRGQNVTFRCDPISEHNRLYWYRQTLGQGPEFLTYFQNEAQLEKSRLLSDRFSAERPKGSFSTLEIQRTEQGDSAMYLCASSSGGARQPQHFGDGTRLSIL.

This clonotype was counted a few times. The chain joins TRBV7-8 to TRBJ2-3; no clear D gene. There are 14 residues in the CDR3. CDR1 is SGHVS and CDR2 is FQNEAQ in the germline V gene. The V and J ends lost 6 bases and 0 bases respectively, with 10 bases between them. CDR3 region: CASSASDSTDTQYF. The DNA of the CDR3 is TGTGCCAGCAGTGCTAGTGATAGCACAGATACGCAGTATTTT.

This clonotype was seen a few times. This CDR3 reads CASSLVSGAEEKLFF. Here the CDR3 DNA reads TGCGCCAGCAGCTTGGTGTCTGGGGCGGAGGAAAAACTGTTTTTT. The chain has TRBV5-1 and TRBJ1-4; D possibly corresponds to TRBD1 (5 bases). This CDR3 is built from 15 residues. V lost 0 bases to trimming and J lost 8 bases, with 14 bases between them. Germline V gene data show CDR1 as SGHRS and CDR2 as YFSETQ.

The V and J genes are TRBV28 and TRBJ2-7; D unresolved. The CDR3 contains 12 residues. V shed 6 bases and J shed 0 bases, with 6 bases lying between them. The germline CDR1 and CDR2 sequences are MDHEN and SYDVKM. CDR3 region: CASRSRSYEQYF. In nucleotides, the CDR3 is TGTGCCAGCAGGTCCCGCTCCTACGAGCAGTACTTC.

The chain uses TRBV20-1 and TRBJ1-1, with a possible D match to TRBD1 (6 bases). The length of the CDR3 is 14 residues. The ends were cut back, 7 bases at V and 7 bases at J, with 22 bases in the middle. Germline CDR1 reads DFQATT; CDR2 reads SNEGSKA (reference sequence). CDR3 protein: CSVKAGTTSLEAFF. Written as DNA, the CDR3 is TGCAGTGTGAAGGCCGGGACAACGAGCCTTGAAGCTTTCTTT.

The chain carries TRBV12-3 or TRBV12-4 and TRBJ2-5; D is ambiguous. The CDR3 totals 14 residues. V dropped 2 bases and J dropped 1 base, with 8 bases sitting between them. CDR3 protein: CASSLLGIQETQYF. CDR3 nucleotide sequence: TGTGCCAGCAGTTTACTGGGGATCCAAGAGACCCAGTACTTC.

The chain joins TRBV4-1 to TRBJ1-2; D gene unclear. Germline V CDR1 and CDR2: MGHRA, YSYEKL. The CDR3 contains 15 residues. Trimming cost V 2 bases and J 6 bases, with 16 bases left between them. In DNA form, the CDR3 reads TGCGCCAGCAGCCAACTGACCAGAAATCGGGATGGCTACACCTTC. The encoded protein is CASSQLTRNRDGYTF.

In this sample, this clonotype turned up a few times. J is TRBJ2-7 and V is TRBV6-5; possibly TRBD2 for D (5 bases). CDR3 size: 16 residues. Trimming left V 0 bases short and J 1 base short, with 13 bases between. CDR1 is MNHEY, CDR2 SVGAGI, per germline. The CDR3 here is CASSYSAGSLSYEQYF. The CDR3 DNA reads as TGTGCCAGCAGTTACTCTGCGGGCTCCCTTTCCTACGAGCAGTACTTC.